This T cell receptor beta chain was profiled in a study of T cells in Graves' hyperthyroidism and ophthalmopathy. Study-wide points: Blood shared most expanded thyroid clonotypes above 0.001. It was a median approximately 6 months before onset that the model predicted ophthalmopathy.

V gave up 1 base and J gave up 6 bases, with 19 bases separating them. The CDR3 has 17 residues. The germline V gene encodes CDR1 SGHTA and CDR2 FQGTGA. From RNA transcripts, TCR beta CDR3 regions were amplified. HTBI primers were the set used in a first-round RT-PCR of the TCR CDR3. TCRdb independently ran MiXCR on the multiplex PCR reads; one entry per CDR3 protein. The data show about 400,000 distinct CDR3 sequences, with around 15% seen just once and approximately 13% held by the top ten. Any patient presenting with uncontrolled infection, other autoimmune disease, pregnancy or lactation was left out. The PBMCs studied were ones that came from about 10 ml fresh peripheral blood. Comments on this clonotype: Its antigen is as yet unknown.

The genes are TRBV7-3 and TRBJ2-1; D is unresolved. The clonotype originates from a man aged 18 to 35 with Graves' ophthalmopathy. Sequenced: blood. The CDR3 DNA reads as TGTGCCAGCAGCTTAAAGGCCCATAACGCGGACCCCAATGAGCAGTTCTTC. Protein: CASSLKAHNADPNEQFF.